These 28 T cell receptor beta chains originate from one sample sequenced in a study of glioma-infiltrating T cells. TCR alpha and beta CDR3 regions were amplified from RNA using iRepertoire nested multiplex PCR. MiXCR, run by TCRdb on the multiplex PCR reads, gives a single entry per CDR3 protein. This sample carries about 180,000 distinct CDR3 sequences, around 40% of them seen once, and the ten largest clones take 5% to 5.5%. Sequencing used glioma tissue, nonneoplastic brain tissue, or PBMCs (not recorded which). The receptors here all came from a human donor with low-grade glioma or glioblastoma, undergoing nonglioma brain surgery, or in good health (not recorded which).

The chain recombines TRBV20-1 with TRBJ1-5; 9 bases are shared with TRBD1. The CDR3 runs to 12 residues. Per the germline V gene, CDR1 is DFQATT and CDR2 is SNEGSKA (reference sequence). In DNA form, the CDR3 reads TGCAGCGCCTTACAGGGGGCTCAGCCCCAGCATTTT. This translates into CSALQGAQPQHF.

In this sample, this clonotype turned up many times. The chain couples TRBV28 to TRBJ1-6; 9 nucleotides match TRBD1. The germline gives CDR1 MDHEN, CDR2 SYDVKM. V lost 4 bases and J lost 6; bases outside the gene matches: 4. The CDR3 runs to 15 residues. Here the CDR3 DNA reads TGTGCCAGCAGTTCCCCGGACAGGGGTAATTCACCCCTCCACTTT. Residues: CASSSPDRGNSPLHF.

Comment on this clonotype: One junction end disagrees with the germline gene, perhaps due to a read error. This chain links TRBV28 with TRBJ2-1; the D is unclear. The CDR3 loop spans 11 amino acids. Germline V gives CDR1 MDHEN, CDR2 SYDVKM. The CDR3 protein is CVSRSKNEQFF. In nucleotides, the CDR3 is TGTGTCAGCAGGTCAAAAAATGAGCAGTTCTTC.

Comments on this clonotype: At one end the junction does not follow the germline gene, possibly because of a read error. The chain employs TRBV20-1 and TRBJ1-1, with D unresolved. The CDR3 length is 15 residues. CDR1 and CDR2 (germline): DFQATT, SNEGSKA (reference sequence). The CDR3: CGARESSAVGTEALF. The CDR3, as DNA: TGCGGTGCTAGAGAGTCATCGGCCGTAGGCACTGAAGCTTTATTT.

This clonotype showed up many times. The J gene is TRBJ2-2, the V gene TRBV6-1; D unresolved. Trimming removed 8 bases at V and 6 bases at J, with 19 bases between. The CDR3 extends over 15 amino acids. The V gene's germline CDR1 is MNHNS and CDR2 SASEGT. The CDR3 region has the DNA TGTGCCAGCTCTACGGACCCAAGGGTCTCCGGGGAGCTGTTTTTT. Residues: CASSTDPRVSGELFF.

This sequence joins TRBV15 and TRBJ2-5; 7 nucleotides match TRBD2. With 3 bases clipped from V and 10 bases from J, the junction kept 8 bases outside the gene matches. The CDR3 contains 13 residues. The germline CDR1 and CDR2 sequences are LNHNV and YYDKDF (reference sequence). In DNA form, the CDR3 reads TGTGCCACCAGCAGGGGGGGGGGAAGAGACCAGTACTTC. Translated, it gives CATSRGGGRDQYF.

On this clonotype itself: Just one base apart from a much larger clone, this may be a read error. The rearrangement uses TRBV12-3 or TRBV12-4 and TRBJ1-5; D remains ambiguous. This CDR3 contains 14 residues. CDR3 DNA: TGTGCCAGCAGTTCGACGGGCAGCAATCAGCCCCATCATTTT. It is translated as CASSSTGSNQPHHF.

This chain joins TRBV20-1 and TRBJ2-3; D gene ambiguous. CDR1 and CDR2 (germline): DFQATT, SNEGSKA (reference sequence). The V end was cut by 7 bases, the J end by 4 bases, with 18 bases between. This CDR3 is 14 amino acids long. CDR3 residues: CSDSVKGIPDTQYF. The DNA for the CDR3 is TGCAGTGATAGTGTTAAGGGAATCCCAGATACGCAGTATTTT.

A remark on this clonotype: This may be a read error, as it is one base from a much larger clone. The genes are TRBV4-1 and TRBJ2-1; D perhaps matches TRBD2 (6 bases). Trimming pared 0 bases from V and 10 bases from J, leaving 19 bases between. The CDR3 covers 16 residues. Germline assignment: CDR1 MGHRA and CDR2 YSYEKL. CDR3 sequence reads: CASSQDARTGEREQFF. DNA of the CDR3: TGCGCCAGCAGCCAAGACGCTCGTACGGGAGAAAGAGAGCAGTTCTTC.

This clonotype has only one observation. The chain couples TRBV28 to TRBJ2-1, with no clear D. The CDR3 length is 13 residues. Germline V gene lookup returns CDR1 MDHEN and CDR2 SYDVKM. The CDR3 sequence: CVSSLLAANEQFF. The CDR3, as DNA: TGTGTTAGCAGTTTATTGGCTGCCAATGAGCAGTTCTTC.

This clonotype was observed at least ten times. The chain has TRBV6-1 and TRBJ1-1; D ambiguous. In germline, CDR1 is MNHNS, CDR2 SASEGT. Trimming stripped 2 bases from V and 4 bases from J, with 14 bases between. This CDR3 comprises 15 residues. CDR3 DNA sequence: TGTGCCAGCAGTGAAACCCCCACCCGGGGCACTGAAGCTTTCTTT. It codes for CASSETPTRGTEAFF.

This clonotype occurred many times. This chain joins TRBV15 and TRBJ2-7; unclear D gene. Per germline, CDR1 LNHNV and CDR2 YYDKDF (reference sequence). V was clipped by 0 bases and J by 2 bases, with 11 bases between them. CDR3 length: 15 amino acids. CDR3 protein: CATSRERIETYEQYF. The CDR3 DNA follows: TGTGCCACCAGCAGAGAACGGATTGAGACCTACGAGCAGTACTTC.

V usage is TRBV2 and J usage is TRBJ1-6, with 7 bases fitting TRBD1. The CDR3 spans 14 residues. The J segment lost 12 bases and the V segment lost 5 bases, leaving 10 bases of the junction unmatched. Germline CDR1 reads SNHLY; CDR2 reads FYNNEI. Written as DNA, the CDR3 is TGTGCCAGCAGTTCTGACAGGGACTTAATACCCCTCCACTTT. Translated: CASSSDRDLIPLHF.

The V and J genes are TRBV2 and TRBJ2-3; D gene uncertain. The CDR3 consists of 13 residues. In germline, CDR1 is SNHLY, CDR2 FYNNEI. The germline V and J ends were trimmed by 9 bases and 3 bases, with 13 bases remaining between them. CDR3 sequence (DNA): TGTGCCAGGACCCACCGACTTACAGATACGCAGTATTTT. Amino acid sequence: CARTHRLTDTQYF.

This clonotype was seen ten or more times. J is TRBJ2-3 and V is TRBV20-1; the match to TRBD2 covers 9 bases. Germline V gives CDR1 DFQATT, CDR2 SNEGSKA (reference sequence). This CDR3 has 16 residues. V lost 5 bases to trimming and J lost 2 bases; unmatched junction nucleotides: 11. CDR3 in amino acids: CSALAPGLASTDTQYF. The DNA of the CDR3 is TGCAGTGCTCTTGCCCCGGGACTAGCCTCCACAGATACGCAGTATTTT.

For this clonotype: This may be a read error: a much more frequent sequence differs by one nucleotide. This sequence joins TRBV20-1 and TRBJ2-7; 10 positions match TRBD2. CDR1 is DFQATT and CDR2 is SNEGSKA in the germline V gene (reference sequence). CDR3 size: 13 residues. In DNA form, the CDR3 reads TGCAGTGCTCATACTAGCGGGACCTACAAGCAGTACTTC. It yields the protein CSAHTSGTYKQYF.

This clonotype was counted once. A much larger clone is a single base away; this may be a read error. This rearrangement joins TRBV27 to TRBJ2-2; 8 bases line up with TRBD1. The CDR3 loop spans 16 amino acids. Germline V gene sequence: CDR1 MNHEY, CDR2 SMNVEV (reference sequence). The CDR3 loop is CACSLSGQGPSGELFF. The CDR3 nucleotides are TGTGCCTGCAGTTTATCCGGACAGGGTCCATCCGGGGAGCTGTTTTTT.

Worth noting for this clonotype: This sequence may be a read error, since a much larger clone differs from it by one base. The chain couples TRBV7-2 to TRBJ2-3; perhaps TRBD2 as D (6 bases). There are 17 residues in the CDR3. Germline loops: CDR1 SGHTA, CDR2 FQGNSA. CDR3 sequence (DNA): TGTGCCAGCAGCTTAGCGGGTAGCGGACTCTCCACAGATACGGAGTATTTT. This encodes CASSLAGSGLSTDTEYF.

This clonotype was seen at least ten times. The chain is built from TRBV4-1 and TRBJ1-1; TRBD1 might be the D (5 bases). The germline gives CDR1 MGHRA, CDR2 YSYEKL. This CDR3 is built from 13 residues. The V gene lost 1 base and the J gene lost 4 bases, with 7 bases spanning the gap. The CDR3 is CASSQAGVTEAFF. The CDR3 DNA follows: TGCGCCAGCAGCCAAGCGGGGGTCACTGAAGCTTTCTTT.

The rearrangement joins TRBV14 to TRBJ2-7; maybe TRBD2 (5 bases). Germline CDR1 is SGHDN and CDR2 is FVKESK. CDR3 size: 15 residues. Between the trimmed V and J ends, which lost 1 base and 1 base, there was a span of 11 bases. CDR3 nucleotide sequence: TGTGCCAGCAGCCAAGGGGGAGTCCTATCCTACGAGCAGTACTTC. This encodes CASSQGGVLSYEQYF.

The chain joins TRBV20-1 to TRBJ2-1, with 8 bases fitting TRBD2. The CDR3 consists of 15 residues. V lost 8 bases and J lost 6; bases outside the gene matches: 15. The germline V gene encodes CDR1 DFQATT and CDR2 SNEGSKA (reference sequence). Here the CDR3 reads CSSLSGTKVGNEQFF. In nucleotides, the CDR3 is TGCAGTTCTCTTAGCGGGACTAAAGTGGGCAATGAGCAGTTCTTC.

DNA for the CDR3: TGTGCCAGCAGTGGGGGACCGGGACTAGGCTTCGGTGAGCAGTTCTTC. It yields the protein CASSGGPGLGFGEQFF. This rearrangement joins TRBV2 to TRBJ2-1, with 8 nucleotides matching TRBD2. Germline loops: CDR1 SNHLY, CDR2 FYNNEI. After removal of 4 bases from V and 9 bases from J, the junction contained 14 bases not matched to a gene. The CDR3 spans 16 residues.

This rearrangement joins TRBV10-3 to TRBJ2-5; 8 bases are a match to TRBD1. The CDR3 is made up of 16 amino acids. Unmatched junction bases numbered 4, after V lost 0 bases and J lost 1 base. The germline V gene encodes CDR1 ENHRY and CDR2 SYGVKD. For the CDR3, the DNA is TGTGCCATCAGTGAGTCGTCCACAGGGGGCCAAGAGACCCAGTACTTC. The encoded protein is CAISESSTGGQETQYF.

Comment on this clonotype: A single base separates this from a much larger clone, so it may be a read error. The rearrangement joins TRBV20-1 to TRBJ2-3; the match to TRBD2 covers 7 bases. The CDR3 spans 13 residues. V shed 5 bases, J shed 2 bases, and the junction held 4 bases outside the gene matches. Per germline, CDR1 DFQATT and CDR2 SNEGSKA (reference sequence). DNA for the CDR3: TGCAGTGCTTGGGACTATACCACAGATACGCAGTATTTT. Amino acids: CSAWDYTTDTQYF.

The CDR3 protein is CASSQPRTSGNEQYF. CDR3 nucleotides: TGTGCCAGTAGTCAACCTCGGACTAGCGGGAACGAGCAGTACTTC. V and J are TRBV19 and TRBJ2-7; 12 positions match TRBD2. CDR3 length: 15 residues. V shed 5 bases and J 5 bases; nucleotides not matched to a gene: 7. Germline CDR1 LNHDA, CDR2 SQIVND (reference sequence).

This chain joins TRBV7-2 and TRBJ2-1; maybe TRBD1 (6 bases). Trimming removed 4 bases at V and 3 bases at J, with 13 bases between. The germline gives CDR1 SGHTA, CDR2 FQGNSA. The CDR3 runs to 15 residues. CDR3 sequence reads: CASSYSSRGYNEQFF. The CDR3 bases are TGTGCCAGCAGCTACTCCAGCAGGGGCTACAATGAGCAGTTCTTC.

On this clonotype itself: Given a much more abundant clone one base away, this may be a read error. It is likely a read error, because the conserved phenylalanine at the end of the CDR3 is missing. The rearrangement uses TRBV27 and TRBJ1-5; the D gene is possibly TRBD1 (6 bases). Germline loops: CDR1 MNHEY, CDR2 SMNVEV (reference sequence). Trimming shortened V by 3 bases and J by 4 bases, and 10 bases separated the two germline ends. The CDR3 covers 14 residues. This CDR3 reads CASSFGGTNQPQHY. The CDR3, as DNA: TGTGCCAGCAGTTTTGGGGGGACAAATCAGCCCCAGCATTAT.

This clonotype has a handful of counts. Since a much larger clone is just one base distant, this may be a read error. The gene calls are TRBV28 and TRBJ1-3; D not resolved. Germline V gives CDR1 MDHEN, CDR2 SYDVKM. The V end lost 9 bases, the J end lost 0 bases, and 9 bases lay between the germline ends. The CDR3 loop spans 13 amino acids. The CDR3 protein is CARQTNSGNTIYF. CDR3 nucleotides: TGTGCCAGGCAGACCAACTCTGGAAACACCATATATTTT.